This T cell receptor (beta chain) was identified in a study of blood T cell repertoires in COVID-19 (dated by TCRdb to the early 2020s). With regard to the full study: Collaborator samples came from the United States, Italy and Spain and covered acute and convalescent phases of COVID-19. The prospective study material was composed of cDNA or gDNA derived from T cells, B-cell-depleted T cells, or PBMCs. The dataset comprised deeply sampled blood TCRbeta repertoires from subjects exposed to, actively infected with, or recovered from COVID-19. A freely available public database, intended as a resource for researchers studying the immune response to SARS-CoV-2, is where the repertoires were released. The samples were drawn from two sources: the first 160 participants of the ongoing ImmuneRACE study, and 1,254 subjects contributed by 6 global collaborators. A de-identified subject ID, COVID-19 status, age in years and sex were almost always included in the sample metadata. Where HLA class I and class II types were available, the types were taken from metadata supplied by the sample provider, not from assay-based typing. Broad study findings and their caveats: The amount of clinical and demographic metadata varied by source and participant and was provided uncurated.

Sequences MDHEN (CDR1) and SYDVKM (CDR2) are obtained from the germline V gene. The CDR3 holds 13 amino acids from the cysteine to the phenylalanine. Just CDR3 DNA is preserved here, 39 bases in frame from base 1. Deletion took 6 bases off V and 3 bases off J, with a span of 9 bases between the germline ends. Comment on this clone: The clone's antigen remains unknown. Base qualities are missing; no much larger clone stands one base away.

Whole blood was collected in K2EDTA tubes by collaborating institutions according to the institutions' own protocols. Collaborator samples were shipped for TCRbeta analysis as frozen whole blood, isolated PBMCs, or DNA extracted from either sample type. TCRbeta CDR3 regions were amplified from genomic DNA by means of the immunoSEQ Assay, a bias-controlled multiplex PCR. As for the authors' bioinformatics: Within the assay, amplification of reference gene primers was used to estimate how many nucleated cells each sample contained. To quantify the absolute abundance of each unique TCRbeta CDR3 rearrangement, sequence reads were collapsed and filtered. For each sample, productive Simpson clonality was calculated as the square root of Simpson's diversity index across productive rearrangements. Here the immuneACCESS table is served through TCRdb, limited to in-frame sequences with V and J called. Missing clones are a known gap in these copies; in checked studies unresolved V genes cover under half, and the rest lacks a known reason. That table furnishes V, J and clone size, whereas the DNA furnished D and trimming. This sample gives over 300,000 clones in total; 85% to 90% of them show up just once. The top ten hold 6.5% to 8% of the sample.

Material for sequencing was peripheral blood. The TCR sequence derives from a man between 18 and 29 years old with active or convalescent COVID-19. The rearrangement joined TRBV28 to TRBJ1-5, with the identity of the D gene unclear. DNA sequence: TGTGCCAGCAGCCTTGAGGCCAATCAGCCCCAGCATTTT. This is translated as CASSLEANQPQHF.